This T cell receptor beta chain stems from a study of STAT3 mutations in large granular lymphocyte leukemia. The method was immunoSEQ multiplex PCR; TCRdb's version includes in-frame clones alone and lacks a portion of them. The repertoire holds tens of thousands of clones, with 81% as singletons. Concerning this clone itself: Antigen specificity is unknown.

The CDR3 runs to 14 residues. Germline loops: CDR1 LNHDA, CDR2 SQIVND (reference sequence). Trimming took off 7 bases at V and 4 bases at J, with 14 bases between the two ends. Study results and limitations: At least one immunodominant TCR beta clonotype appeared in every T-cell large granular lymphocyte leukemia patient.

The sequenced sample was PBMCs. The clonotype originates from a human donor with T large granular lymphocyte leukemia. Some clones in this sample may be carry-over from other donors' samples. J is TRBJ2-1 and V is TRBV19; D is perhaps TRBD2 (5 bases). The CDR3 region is CASKLGAMYNEQFF. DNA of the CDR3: TGTGCCAGTAAGCTGGGAGCGATGTACAATGAGCAGTTCTTC.